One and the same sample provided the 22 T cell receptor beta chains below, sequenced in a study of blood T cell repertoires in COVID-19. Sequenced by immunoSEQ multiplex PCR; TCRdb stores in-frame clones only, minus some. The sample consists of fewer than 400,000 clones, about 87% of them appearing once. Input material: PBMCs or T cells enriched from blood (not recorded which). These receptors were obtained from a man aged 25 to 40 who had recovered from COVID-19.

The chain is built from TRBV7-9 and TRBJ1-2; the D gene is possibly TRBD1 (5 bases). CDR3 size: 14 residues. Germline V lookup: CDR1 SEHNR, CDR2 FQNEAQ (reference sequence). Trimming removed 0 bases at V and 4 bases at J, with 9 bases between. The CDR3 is CASSLAGEVYGYTF. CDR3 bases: TGTGCCAGCAGCTTAGCAGGGGAGGTCTATGGCTACACCTTC.

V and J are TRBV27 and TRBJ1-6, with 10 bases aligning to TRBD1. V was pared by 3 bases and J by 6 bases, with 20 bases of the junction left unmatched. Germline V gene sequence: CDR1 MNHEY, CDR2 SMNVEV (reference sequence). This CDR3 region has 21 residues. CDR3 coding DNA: TGTGCCAGCAGTTTTATACCCTACCCGGGACAGGGGCAACGAGTTAATTCACCCCTCCACTTT. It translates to CASSFIPYPGQGQRVNSPLHF.

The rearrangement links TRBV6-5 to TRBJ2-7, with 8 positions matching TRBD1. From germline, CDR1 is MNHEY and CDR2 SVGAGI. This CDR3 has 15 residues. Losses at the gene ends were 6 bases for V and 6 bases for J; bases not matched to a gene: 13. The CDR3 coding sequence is TGTGCCAGCAGAAGACAGGCAGGGGGCAGTTTCGAGCAGTACTTC. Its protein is CASRRQAGGSFEQYF.

CDR3 loop: CASSLRGHGELFF. CDR3 DNA: TGTGCCAGCAGTTTACGCGGTCACGGGGAGCTGTTTTTT. The chain links TRBV12-3 or TRBV12-4 to TRBJ2-2; D remains unclear. V gave up 2 bases and J gave up 7 bases, with 8 bases separating them. This CDR3 contains 13 residues.

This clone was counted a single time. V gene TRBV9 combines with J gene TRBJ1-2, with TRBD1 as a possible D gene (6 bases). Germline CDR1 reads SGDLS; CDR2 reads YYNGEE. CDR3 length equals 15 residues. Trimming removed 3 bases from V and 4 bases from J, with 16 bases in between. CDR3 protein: CASSEVQGHSYGYTF. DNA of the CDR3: TGTGCCAGCAGCGAAGTACAGGGACACTCCTATGGCTACACCTTC.

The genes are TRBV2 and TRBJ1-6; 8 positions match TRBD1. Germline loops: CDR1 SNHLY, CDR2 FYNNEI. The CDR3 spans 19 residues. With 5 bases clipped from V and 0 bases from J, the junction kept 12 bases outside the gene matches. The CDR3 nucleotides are TGTGCCAGCAGTCCTTCGCGGGACAGGAGTCACTCCTATAATTCACCCCTCCACTTT. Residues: CASSPSRDRSHSYNSPLHF. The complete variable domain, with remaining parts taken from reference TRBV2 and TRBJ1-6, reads EPEVTQTPSHQVTQMGQEVILRCVPISNHLYFYWYRQILGQKVEFLVSFYNNEISEKSEIFDDQFSVERPDGSNFTLKIRSTKLEDSAMYFCASSPSRDRSHSYNSPLHFGNGTRLTVT.

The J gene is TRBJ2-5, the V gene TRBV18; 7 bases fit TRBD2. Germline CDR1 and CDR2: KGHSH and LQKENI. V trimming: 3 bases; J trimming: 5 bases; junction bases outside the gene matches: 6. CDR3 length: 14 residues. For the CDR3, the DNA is TGTGCCAGCTCACCTCTCTCCGGGGGGGAGACCCAGTACTTC. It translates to CASSPLSGGETQYF. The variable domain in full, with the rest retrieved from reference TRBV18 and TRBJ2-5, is NAGVMQNPRHLVRRRGQEARLRCSPMKGHSHVYWYRQLPEEGLKFMVYLQKENIIDESGMPKERFSAEFPKEGPSILRIQQVVRGDSAAYFCASSPLSGGETQYFGPGTRLLVL.

In DNA form, the CDR3 reads TGTGCCAGTAGTCCCAGGGGGGCCAGGGCCCTAGCCAAAAACATTCAGTACTTC. Amino acid sequence: CASSPRGARALAKNIQYF. The genes are TRBV19 and TRBJ2-4; D is possibly TRBD1 (7 bases). V lost 5 bases to trimming and J lost 0 bases, with 20 bases between them. CDR3 length: 18 residues. Per the germline V gene, CDR1 is LNHDA and CDR2 is SQIVND (reference sequence).

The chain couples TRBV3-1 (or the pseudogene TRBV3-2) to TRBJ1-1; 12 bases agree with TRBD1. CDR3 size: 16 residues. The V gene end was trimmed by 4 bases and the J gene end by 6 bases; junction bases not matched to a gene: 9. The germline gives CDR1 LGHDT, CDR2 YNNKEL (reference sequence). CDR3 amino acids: CASSPSGTGGRAEAFF. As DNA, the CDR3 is TGTGCCAGCAGCCCGAGTGGGACAGGGGGCAGGGCTGAAGCTTTCTTT.

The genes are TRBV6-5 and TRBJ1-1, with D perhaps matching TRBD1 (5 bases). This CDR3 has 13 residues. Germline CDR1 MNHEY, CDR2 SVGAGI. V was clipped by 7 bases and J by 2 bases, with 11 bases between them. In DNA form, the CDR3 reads TGTGCCAGCATCCTAAGGGGTAACACTGAAGCTTTCTTT. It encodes CASILRGNTEAFF.

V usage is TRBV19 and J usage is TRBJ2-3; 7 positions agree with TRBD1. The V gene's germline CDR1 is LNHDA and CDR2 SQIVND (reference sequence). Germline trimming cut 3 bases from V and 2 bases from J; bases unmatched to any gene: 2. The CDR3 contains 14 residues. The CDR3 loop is CASSMGQNTDTQYF. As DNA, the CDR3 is TGTGCCAGTAGTATGGGACAGAACACAGATACGCAGTATTTT.

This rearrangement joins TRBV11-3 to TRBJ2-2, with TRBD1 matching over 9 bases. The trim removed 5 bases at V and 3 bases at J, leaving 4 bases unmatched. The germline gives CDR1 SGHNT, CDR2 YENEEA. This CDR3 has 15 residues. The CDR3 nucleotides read TGTGCCAGCAGCAGAGACAGGGGGGACACCGGGGAGCTGTTTTTT. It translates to CASSRDRGDTGELFF.

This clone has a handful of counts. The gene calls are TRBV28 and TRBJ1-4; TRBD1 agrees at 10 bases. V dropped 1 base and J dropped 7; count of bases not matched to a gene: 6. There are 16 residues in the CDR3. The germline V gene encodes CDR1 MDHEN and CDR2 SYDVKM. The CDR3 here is CASSLSRDRGFEKLFF. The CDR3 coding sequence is TGTGCCAGCAGTTTATCACGGGACAGGGGTTTTGAAAAACTGTTTTTT.

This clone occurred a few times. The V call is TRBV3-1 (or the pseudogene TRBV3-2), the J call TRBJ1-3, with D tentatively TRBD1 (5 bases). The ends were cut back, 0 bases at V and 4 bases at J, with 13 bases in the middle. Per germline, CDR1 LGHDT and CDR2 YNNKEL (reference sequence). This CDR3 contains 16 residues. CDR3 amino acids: CASSQEGRIVGNTIYF. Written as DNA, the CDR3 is TGTGCCAGCAGCCAAGAGGGGCGTATCGTGGGAAACACCATATATTTT.

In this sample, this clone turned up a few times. CDR3 in DNA: TGTGCCAGCAGCTTTATAGGACAGAGGAACACTGAAGCTTTCTTT. Translation gives CASSFIGQRNTEAFF. The V call is TRBV11-2, the J call TRBJ1-1; tentative D call: TRBD1 (6 bases). V was clipped by 3 bases and J by 1 base, with 12 bases between them. Germline V lookup: CDR1 SGHAT, CDR2 FQNNGV. The CDR3 is 15 residues long.

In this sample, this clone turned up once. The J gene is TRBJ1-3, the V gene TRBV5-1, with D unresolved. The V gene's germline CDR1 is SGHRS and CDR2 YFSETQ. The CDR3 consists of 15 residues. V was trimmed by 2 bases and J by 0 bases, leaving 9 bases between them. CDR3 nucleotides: TGCGCCAGCAGCTTCGACTCAGCCTCTGGAAACACCATATATTTT. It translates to CASSFDSASGNTIYF. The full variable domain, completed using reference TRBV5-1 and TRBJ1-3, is KAGVTQTPRYLIKTRGQQVTLSCSPISGHRSVSWYQQTPGQGLQFLFEYFSETQRNKGNFPGRFSGRQFSNSRSEMNVSTLELGDSALYLCASSFDSASGNTIYFGEGSWLTVV.

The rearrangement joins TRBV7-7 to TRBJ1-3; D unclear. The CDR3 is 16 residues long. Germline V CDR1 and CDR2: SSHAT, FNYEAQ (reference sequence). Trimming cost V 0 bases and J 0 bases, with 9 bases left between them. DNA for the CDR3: TGTGCCAGCAGCTTAGCGCGCCGCGACTCTGGAAACACCATATATTTT. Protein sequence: CASSLARRDSGNTIYF. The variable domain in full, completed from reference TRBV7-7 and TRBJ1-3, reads GAGVSQSPRYKVTKRGQDVTLRCDPISSHATLYWYQQALGQGPEFLTYFNYEAQPDKSGLPSDRFSAERPEGSISTLTIQRTEQRDSAMYRCASSLARRDSGNTIYFGEGSWLTVV.

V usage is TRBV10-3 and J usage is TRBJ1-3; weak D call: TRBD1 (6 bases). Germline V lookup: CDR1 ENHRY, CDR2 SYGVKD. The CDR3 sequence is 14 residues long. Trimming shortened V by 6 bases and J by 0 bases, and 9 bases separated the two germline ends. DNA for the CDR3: TGTGCCATCAGGGAACAGGGCTCTGGAAACACCATATATTTT. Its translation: CAIREQGSGNTIYF.

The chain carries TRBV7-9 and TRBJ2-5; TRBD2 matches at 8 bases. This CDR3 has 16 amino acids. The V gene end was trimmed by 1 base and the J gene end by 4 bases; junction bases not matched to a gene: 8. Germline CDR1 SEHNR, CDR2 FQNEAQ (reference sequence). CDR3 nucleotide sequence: TGTGCCAGCAGCTTAGTCAGGGCGGGGGGTCCAGAGACCCAGTACTTC. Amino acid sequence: CASSLVRAGGPETQYF.

CDR3 sequence: CASSSGGVFHEQYF. The CDR3 DNA reads as TGCGCCAGCAGTTCAGGAGGGGTCTTCCACGAGCAGTACTTC. This chain links TRBV5-1 with TRBJ2-7; D is possibly TRBD2 (6 bases). The germline V gene has CDR1 SGHRS and CDR2 YFSETQ. Trimming cost V 5 bases and J 5 bases, with 17 bases left between them. The CDR3 covers 14 residues.

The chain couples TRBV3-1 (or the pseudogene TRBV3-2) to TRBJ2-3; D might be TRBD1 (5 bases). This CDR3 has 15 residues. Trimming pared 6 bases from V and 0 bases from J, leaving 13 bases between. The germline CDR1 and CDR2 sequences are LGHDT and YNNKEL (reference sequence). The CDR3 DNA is TGTGCCAGCAGGACGACAGACTCTAGCACAGATACGCAGTATTTT. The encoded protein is CASRTTDSSTDTQYF.

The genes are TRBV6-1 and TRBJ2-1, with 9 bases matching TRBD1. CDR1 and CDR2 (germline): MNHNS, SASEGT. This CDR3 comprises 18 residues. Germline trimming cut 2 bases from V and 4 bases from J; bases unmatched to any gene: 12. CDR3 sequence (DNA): TGTGCCAGCAGTGAATCCGGGACAGGGTTCCGGTGGTACAATGAGCAGTTCTTC. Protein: CASSESGTGFRWYNEQFF.